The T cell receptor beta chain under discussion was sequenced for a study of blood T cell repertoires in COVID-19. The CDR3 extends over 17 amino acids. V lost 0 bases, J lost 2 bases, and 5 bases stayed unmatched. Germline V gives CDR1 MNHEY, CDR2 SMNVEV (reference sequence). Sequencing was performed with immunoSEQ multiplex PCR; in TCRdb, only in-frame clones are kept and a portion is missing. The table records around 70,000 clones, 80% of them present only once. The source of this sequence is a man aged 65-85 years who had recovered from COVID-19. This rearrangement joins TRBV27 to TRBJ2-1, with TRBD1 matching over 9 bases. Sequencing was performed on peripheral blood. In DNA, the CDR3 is TGTGCCAGCAGTTTATCCCCGGGACAGGGAACCTACAATGAGCAGTTCTTC. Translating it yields CASSLSPGQGTYNEQFF.